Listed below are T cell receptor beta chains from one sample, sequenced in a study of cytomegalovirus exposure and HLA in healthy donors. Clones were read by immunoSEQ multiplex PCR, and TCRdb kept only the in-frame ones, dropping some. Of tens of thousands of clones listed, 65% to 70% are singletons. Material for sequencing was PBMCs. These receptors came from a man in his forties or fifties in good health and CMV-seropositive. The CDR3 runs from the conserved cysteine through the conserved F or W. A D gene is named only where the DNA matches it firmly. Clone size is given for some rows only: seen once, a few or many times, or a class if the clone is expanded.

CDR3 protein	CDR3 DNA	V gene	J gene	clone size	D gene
CASSLYKGVNTEAFF	TGTGCCAGCAGCTTGTATAAGGGGGTCAACACTGAAGCTTTCTTT	TRBV5-6	TRBJ1-1	many	-
CASSLVTEETQYF	TGTGCCAGCAGCTTAGTAACAGAAGAGACCCAGTACTTC	TRBV7-6	TRBJ2-5	-	-
CASSSQPLAGVSTDTQYF	TGCGCCAGCAGCTCACAACCACTAGCGGGAGTAAGCACAGATACGCAGTATTTT	TRBV5-1	TRBJ2-3	-	TRBD2
CASSLALAGAANTGELFF	TGTGCCAGCAGCTTGGCGCTAGCGGGGGCTGCGAACACCGGGGAGCTGTTTTTT	TRBV5-4	TRBJ2-2	-	TRBD2
CASSYRQGYTEAFF	TGTGCCAGCAGCTACAGGCAGGGTTACACTGAAGCTTTCTTT	TRBV6-5	TRBJ1-1	-	-
CASSLIGWDSSYEQYF	TGTGCCAGCAGTTTAATCGGGTGGGACAGCTCCTACGAGCAGTACTTC	TRBV27	TRBJ2-7	-	TRBD1
CASGLVRGTGLAPTSSPRPSPLHF	TGTGCTAGTGGTTTGGTACGGGGGACAGGTTTGGCCCCAACCTCCTCCCCCCGCCCTTCACCCCTCCACTTT	TRBV12-5	TRBJ1-6	few	TRBD1
CASSLGGTGDGYTF	TGCGCCAGCAGCTTGGGGGGGACAGGGGACGGCTACACCTTC	TRBV5-1	TRBJ1-2	-	TRBD1
CASSEYTFGREGRYNEQFF	TGTGCCAGCAGTGAATACACTTTCGGGCGGGAGGGCCGCTACAATGAGCAGTTCTTC	TRBV6-1	TRBJ2-1	-	TRBD2
CASSLGQVYGYTF	TGTGCCAGCAGCTTGGGGCAGGTCTATGGCTACACCTTC	TRBV5-8	TRBJ1-2	-	-
CASSDQGYQPQHF	TGTGCCAGCAGTGATCAGGGATATCAGCCCCAGCATTTT	TRBV2	TRBJ1-5	once	-
CASSLGGANTEAFF	TGTGCCAGCAGCTTGGGGGGCGCGAACACTGAAGCTTTCTTT	TRBV5-4	TRBJ1-1	-	-
CASSTGTGHYNEQFF	TGTGCCAGCAGTACCGGGACAGGGCACTACAATGAGCAGTTCTTC	TRBV6-1	TRBJ2-1	-	TRBD1
CASSHADRGGLNGNQPQHF	TGCGCCAGCAGCCACGCGGACAGGGGAGGATTGAATGGCAATCAGCCCCAGCATTTT	TRBV4-1	TRBJ1-5	-	TRBD1
CASSFGTGGTEAFF	TGTGCCAGCAGCTTTGGGACAGGGGGCACTGAAGCTTTCTTT	TRBV11-2	TRBJ1-1	-	TRBD1
CASSPYTGRTEAFF	TGTGCCAGCAGCCCATACACAGGGCGCACTGAAGCTTTCTTT	TRBV7-2	TRBJ1-1	-	-
CASGFGQGTEAFF	TGTGCTAGTGGCTTTGGACAGGGAACTGAAGCTTTCTTT	TRBV12-5	TRBJ1-1	-	TRBD1
CASSVARTGGNTIYF	TGTGCCAGCAGCGTAGCCAGGACAGGGGGAAACACCATATATTTT	TRBV9	TRBJ1-3	few	TRBD1
CASSPGQGAKNIQYF	TGTGCCAGCAGTCCGGGACAGGGGGCCAAAAACATTCAGTACTTC	TRBV6-1	TRBJ2-4	-	TRBD1
CSVEVRLASETQYF	TGCAGCGTTGAAGTGCGTTTAGCATCGGAGACCCAGTACTTC	TRBV29-1	TRBJ2-5	-	-
CAVSLGLVAGELFF	TGTGCCGTCTCCCTCGGACTAGTAGCCGGGGAGCTGTTTTTT	TRBV30	TRBJ2-2	-	TRBD2
CASSPDGTYEQYF	TGCGCCAGCAGCCCGGACGGGACCTACGAGCAGTACTTC	TRBV5-1	TRBJ2-7	-	-
CASISDSISYNEQFF	TGTGCCAGCATTTCGGACAGTATCTCCTACAATGAGCAGTTCTTC	TRBV25-1	TRBJ2-1	-	-
CAISEWRHLLEKLFF	TGTGCCATCAGTGAGTGGCGACACCTATTAGAAAAACTGTTTTTT	TRBV10-3	TRBJ1-4	-	-
CASSQTSGASSGANVLTF	TGCGCCAGCAGCCAGACTAGCGGGGCTAGCTCTGGGGCCAACGTCCTGACTTTC	TRBV5-1	TRBJ2-6	few	TRBD2
CASSFSPTGAKGNQPQHF	TGTGCCAGCAGTTTTAGCCCTACAGGGGCGAAGGGCAATCAGCCCCAGCATTTT	TRBV28	TRBJ1-5	few	TRBD1
CASSGRSSYNSPLHF	TGTGCCAGCAGTGGCAGAAGCTCCTATAATTCACCCCTCCACTTT	TRBV6-1	TRBJ1-6	-	-
CASSAGTGYRQPQHF	TGTGCCAGCAGCGCCGGGACAGGGTACAGGCAGCCCCAGCATTTT	TRBV5-6	TRBJ1-5	-	TRBD1
CASSPPGTVNQPQHF	TGTGCCAGCTCACCCCCGGGAACAGTGAATCAGCCCCAGCATTTT	TRBV18	TRBJ1-5	few	-
CASSLGTSGELTDTQYF	TGTGCCAGCAGCTTAGGGACTAGCGGGGAATTGACAGATACGCAGTATTTT	TRBV5-8	TRBJ2-3	-	TRBD2
CASSSRGQNTGELFF	TGTGCCAGCAGCTCACGAGGACAGAACACCGGGGAGCTGTTTTTT	TRBV7-3	TRBJ2-2	-	-
CASSRGGPDYGYTF	TGTGCCAGCAGCCGGGGGGGGCCGGACTATGGCTACACCTTC	TRBV9	TRBJ1-2	-	-
CASSPGGATNTEAFF	TGTGCCAGCAGTCCTGGGGGGGCCACAAACACTGAAGCTTTCTTT	TRBV7-3	TRBJ1-1	-	-
CSASEGNTIYF	TGCAGCGCATCGGAGGGAAACACCATATATTTT	TRBV29-1	TRBJ1-3	once	-
CASRPGLAGISNEQFF	TGTGCCAGCAGACCCGGACTAGCGGGAATATCCAATGAGCAGTTCTTC	TRBV27	TRBJ2-1	-	TRBD2
CASSRDSGSSYEQYF	TGTGCCAGCAGCAGGGACTCCGGGTCCTCCTACGAGCAGTACTTC	TRBV7-2	TRBJ2-7	-	-
CASSLVQGGYTF	TGTGCCAGCAGCTTAGTGCAGGGCGGCTACACCTTC	TRBV7-8	TRBJ1-2	-	-
CASSLTGTLAKNIQYF	TGTGCCAGCAGCTTAACAGGGACCCTAGCCAAAAACATTCAGTACTTC	TRBV5-6	TRBJ2-4	-	-
CAWNPGLNTGELFF	TGTGCCTGGAACCCCGGACTGAACACCGGGGAGCTGTTTTTT	TRBV30	TRBJ2-2	-	-
CASKGGTMNTEAFF	TGTGCCAGCAAAGGGGGTACCATGAACACTGAAGCTTTCTTT	TRBV7-2	TRBJ1-1	-	-
CASSDRNTIYF	TGTGCCAGCAGTGATCGGAACACCATATATTTT	TRBV27	TRBJ1-3	-	-
CASRAPGQETQYF	TGTGCCAGCAGGGCCCCCGGGCAAGAGACCCAGTACTTC	TRBV7-9	TRBJ2-5	-	-
CASSPSRDSRSGYTF	TGTGCCAGCAGCCCGTCTCGGGACAGTAGGTCCGGCTACACCTTC	TRBV4-2	TRBJ1-2	-	TRBD1
CASSAVRNEQFF	TGTGCCAGCAGTGCAGTCAGAAATGAGCAGTTCTTC	TRBV27	TRBJ2-1	-	-
CASSYSQLSTEAFF	TGTGCCAGCAGTTATAGCCAGCTAAGCACTGAAGCTTTCTTT	TRBV6-5	TRBJ1-1	-	-
CAWSIGGGTADTQYF	TGTGCCTGGAGTATCGGCGGGGGGACCGCAGATACGCAGTATTTT	TRBV30	TRBJ2-3	-	TRBD2
CASSPPGGPITKGEAFF	TGTGCCAGCTCACCACCCGGGGGACCTATCACCAAAGGGGAGGCTTTCTTT	TRBV18	TRBJ1-1	-	-
CASSPGTPNTGELFF	TGTGCCAGCAGCCCCGGGACACCGAACACCGGGGAGCTGTTTTTT	TRBV7-2	TRBJ2-2	-	-
CASSLNPAGGPDTQYF	TGTGCCAGCAGCTTAAATCCGGCGGGAGGGCCGGATACGCAGTATTTT	TRBV11-2	TRBJ2-3	-	TRBD2
CASRYSTDTQYF	TGTGCCAGCCGTTATAGCACAGATACGCAGTATTTT	TRBV25-1	TRBJ2-3	-	-